The rows below give T cell receptor beta chains drawn from one sample of a study of blood T cell repertoires in COVID-19. TCRdb's table, derived via immunoSEQ multiplex PCR, lists solely in-frame clones and lacks some. Counted here are 250,000 or so clones, 84% occurring once; the ten biggest clones make up around 2%. The material sequenced was peripheral blood. Source of these receptors: a man aged 40-49 years who had recovered from COVID-19. Each CDR3 is given with its conserved first and last residue. A D gene is named only where the DNA matches it firmly. Clone size appears in some rows only: once, few, many, or a class for an expanded clone.

>-|TRBD2|TRBJ2-3|TRBV5-1
CASSSGLAGASTDTQYF
TGCGCCAGCAGCTCTGGTCTAGCGGGGGCCAGCACAGATACGCAGTATTTT
>-|-|TRBJ1-1|TRBV19
CASSIGGENTEAFF
TGTGCCAGTAGTATCGGGGGAGAGAACACTGAAGCTTTCTTT
>once|-|TRBJ1-2|TRBV9
CASRLGGTHYGYTF
TGTGCCAGCCGCCTCGGGGGGACCCACTATGGCTACACCTTC
>-|TRBD1|TRBJ1-4|TRBV7-2
CASSFPTGGGKLFF
TGTGCCAGCAGCTTCCCGACAGGGGGAGGAAAACTGTTTTTT
>-|-|TRBJ2-7|TRBV3-1/TRBV3-2
CASSQKFLSLAGSYEQYF
TGTGCCAGCAGCCAGAAATTCCTGAGTCTGGCGGGCTCCTACGAGCAGTACTTC
>-|TRBD2|TRBJ2-7|TRBV4-3
CASSQGASSGAPYEQYF
TGCGCCAGCAGCCAAGGGGCGTCCAGCGGGGCTCCCTACGAGCAGTACTTC
>-|TRBD1|TRBJ1-2|TRBV19
CASSRNRGNYGYTF
TGTGCCAGTAGTCGGAACAGGGGGAACTATGGCTACACCTTC
>-|-|TRBJ1-5|TRBV6-5
CASSLQGPGQPQHF
TGTGCCAGCAGTCTACAGGGACCAGGTCAGCCCCAGCATTTT
>few|TRBD1|TRBJ2-3|TRBV7-9
CASTPGQGLADTQYF
TGTGCCAGCACCCCGGGACAGGGGTTAGCAGATACGCAGTATTTT
>-|TRBD1|TRBJ2-2|TRBV10-3
CASRNGTGGTGELFF
TGTGCCAGCAGAAACGGGACAGGGGGCACCGGGGAGCTGTTTTTT
>-|-|TRBJ1-1|TRBV30
CAWSPTEGTEAFF
TGTGCCTGGAGTCCCACCGAGGGCACTGAAGCTTTCTTT
>-|TRBD1|TRBJ2-1|TRBV12-3/TRBV12-4
CASRTGQGGLQFF
TGTGCCAGCAGAACCGGACAGGGAGGCCTCCAGTTCTTC
>-|-|TRBJ2-2|TRBV21-1
CASTPGGGPTDANTGELFF
TGTGCCAGCACTCCTGGAGGAGGGCCCACGGATGCTAACACCGGGGAGCTGTTTTTT
>-|-|TRBJ2-7|TRBV7-2
CASSFISATYEQYF
TGTGCCAGCAGCTTTATTAGCGCTACCTACGAGCAGTACTTC
>-|TRBD2|TRBJ2-1|TRBV27
CASFSPLAGSGEQFF
TGTGCCAGCTTTTCGCCCTTAGCGGGATCTGGTGAGCAGTTCTTC
>few|TRBD1|TRBJ2-1|TRBV7-9
CASSLAQGASNEQFF
TGTGCCAGCAGCTTAGCACAGGGGGCTTCCAATGAGCAGTTCTTC
>-|-|TRBJ2-7|TRBV10-3
CASRETYEQYF
TGTGCCAGCCGGGAGACCTACGAGCAGTACTTC
>-|-|TRBJ1-3|TRBV5-4
CASSLVGASGNTIYF
TGTGCCAGCAGCTTGGTAGGGGCCTCTGGAAACACCATATATTTT
>-|-|TRBJ1-1|TRBV10-2
CASSTGNTEAFF
TGCGCCAGCAGTACAGGGAACACTGAAGCTTTCTTT
>-|-|TRBJ2-7|TRBV27
CASSLSSRGRVVTYEQYF
TGTGCCAGCAGTTTATCTAGTCGTGGCAGGGTGGTCACCTACGAGCAGTACTTC
>-|-|TRBJ2-5|TRBV18
CASSPAGETQYF
TGTGCCAGCTCACCGGCAGGGGAGACCCAGTACTTC
>once|-|TRBJ2-1|TRBV27
CASSLARRGNEQFF
TGTGCCAGCAGTTTGGCTAGACGGGGCAATGAGCAGTTCTTC
>-|TRBD1|TRBJ1-2|TRBV5-1
CASSLMGQNFYF
TGCGCCAGCAGCTTGATGGGACAGAATTTTTACTTC
>-|TRBD1|TRBJ2-3|TRBV7-2
CASSFRRQGARDTQYF
TGTGCCAGCAGCTTCCGCAGACAGGGGGCGCGGGATACGCAGTATTTT
>-|-|TRBJ2-2|TRBV5-1
CASSLAGRTGELFF
TGCGCCAGCAGCTTGGCAGGAAGGACCGGGGAGCTGTTTTTT
>-|TRBD1|TRBJ2-5|TRBV30
CAWGQGMPILQETQYF
TGTGCCTGGGGACAGGGAATGCCGATCTTACAAGAGACCCAGTACTTC
>-|-|TRBJ1-2|TRBV6-2/TRBV6-3
CASSYEGSYGHTF
TGTGCCAGCAGTTACGAGGGATCCTATGGCCACACCTTC
>-|TRBD2|TRBJ2-4|TRBV14
CASSQGGGGRNIQYF
TGTGCCAGCAGCCAAGGGGGGGGAGGTCGGAACATTCAGTACTTC
>-|-|TRBJ2-6|TRBV15
CATSSRSGANVLTF
TGTGCCACCAGCAGTCGCTCTGGGGCCAACGTCCTGACTTTC
>-|-|TRBJ1-1|TRBV6-2/TRBV6-3
CASSYLEPTNTEAFF
TGTGCCAGCAGTTACTTAGAACCTACCAACACTGAAGCTTTCTTT
>-|TRBD1|TRBJ1-4|TRBV6-6
CASSYPGQGRDEKLFF
TGTGCCAGCAGTTACCCCGGACAGGGGAGGGATGAAAAACTGTTTTTT
>-|-|TRBJ2-7|TRBV10-3
CASGDGTSYEQYF
TGTGCCAGTGGTGACGGGACATCCTACGAGCAGTACTTC
>-|-|TRBJ2-7|TRBV27
CASALRDFSNEQYF
TGTGCCAGCGCGCTACGGGACTTTTCCAACGAGCAGTACTTC
>-|-|TRBJ2-6|TRBV19
CASTPSASSGANVLTF
TGTGCCAGTACCCCCTCCGCGAGCTCTGGGGCCAACGTCCTGACTTTC
>-|TRBD1|TRBJ1-2|TRBV9
CASSVRPGQGTNGYTF
TGTGCCAGCAGCGTACGACCGGGACAGGGGACAAATGGCTACACCTTC
>-|-|TRBJ2-7|TRBV30
CAWSHGTANLYEQYF
TGTGCCTGGAGCCACGGTACAGCCAACCTCTACGAGCAGTACTTC
>-|TRBD2|TRBJ2-5|TRBV7-9
CASSLVASGRAQETQYF
TGTGCCAGCAGCTTAGTGGCTAGCGGGAGGGCCCAGGAGACCCAGTACTTC
>-|-|TRBJ2-5|TRBV3-1/TRBV3-2
CASSQRGLETQYF
TGTGCCAGCAGCCAACGCGGGTTGGAGACCCAGTACTTC
>-|TRBD2|TRBJ2-2|TRBV5-4
CASSPRGGGWTGELFF
TGTGCCAGCAGCCCCCGGGGCGGGGGTTGGACCGGGGAGCTGTTTTTT
>few|-|TRBJ2-7|TRBV4-3
CASSQGRHQSYEQYF
TGCGCCAGCAGCCAAGGGCGGCACCAAAGCTACGAGCAGTACTTC
>-|-|TRBJ1-1|TRBV7-9
CASSPYSLEGTEAFF
TGTGCCAGCAGCCCGTACAGCCTCGAGGGCACTGAAGCTTTCTTT
>-|TRBD1|TRBJ1-2|TRBV5-1
CASSVPGQTHGYTF
TGCGCCAGCAGCGTACCGGGACAGACACATGGCTACACCTTC
>-|TRBD1|TRBJ2-5|TRBV27
CASRRTGGVGETQYF
TGTGCCAGCAGGAGGACAGGGGGCGTCGGGGAGACCCAGTACTTC
>-|TRBD2|TRBJ2-1|TRBV9
CASSARGGLNEQFF
TGTGCCAGCAGCGCCCGGGGGGGATTGAATGAGCAGTTCTTC
>-|TRBD1|TRBJ2-5|TRBV18
CASSLLSGTAESQYF
TGTGCCAGCTCACTACTCTCCGGGACAGCTGAGTCCCAGTACTTC
>once|TRBD1|TRBJ2-2|TRBV10-3
CAISETGQTTGELFF
TGTGCCATCAGTGAGACGGGACAGACCACCGGGGAGCTGTTTTTT
>-|TRBD1|TRBJ1-6|TRBV9
CASRGTGTNSPLHF
TGTGCCAGCAGAGGGACAGGGACGAATTCACCCCTCCACTTT
>-|-|TRBJ1-3|TRBV11-2
CASSLAQGFSGNTIYF
TGTGCCAGCAGCTTAGCCCAGGGATTCTCTGGAAACACCATATATTTT
>few|-|TRBJ1-6|TRBV9
CASSVGSSYNSPLHF
TGTGCCAGCAGCGTAGGGAGCTCCTATAATTCACCCCTCCACTTT
>-|-|TRBJ1-2|TRBV7-2
CASSSLSGGAGVGYTF
TGTGCCAGCAGCTCTCTCTCCGGGGGGGCCGGGGTTGGCTACACCTTC
>few|-|TRBJ2-7|TRBV5-1
CASSLVGLDYEQYF
TGCGCCAGCAGCTTGGTGGGACTGGACTACGAGCAGTACTTC
>many|-|TRBJ2-7|TRBV6-2/TRBV6-3
CASSIDSSYEQYF
TGTGCCAGCAGTATAGACAGCTCCTACGAGCAGTACTTC
>-|TRBD2|TRBJ2-1|TRBV4-1
CASSRAGGMENEQFF
TGCGCCAGCAGCCGAGCGGGGGGGATGGAAAATGAGCAGTTCTTC
>-|TRBD2|TRBJ2-1|TRBV19
CASSRGTTDNEQFF
TGTGCCAGTAGTAGAGGGACTACCGACAATGAGCAGTTCTTC
>-|-|TRBJ1-2|TRBV5-1
CASSLGENYGYTF
TGCGCCAGCAGCTTGGGAGAAAACTATGGCTACACCTTC
>-|TRBD2|TRBJ2-1|TRBV5-1
CASSASGRYNEQFF
TGCGCCAGCAGTGCTAGCGGGCGATACAATGAGCAGTTCTTC